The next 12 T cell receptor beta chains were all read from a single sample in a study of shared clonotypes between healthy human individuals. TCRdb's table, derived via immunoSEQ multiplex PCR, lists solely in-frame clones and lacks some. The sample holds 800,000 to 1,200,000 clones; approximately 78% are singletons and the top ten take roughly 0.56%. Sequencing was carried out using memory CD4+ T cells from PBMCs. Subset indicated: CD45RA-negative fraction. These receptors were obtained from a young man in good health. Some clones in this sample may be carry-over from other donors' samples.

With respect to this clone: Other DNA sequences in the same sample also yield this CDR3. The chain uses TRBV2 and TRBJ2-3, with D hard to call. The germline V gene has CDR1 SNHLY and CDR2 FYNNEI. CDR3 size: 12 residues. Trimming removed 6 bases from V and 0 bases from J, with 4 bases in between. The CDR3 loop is CASSLSTDTQYF. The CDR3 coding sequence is TGTGCCAGCAGCCTGAGCACAGATACGCAGTATTTT.

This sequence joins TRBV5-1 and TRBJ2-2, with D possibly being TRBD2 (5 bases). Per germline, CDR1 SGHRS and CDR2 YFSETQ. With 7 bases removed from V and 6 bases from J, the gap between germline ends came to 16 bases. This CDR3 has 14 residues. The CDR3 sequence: CASGLTPGPGELFF. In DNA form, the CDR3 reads TGCGCCAGCGGACTTACCCCAGGTCCCGGGGAGCTGTTTTTT.

CDR3 amino acids: CASSPTLAGGRETQYF. CDR3 nucleotide sequence: TGCGCCAGCAGCCCTACTTTAGCGGGAGGGAGGGAGACCCAGTACTTC. This chain uses TRBV4-1 with TRBJ2-5; 11 bases align to TRBD2. CDR1 MGHRA and CDR2 YSYEKL come from the germline V gene. The junction had 9 bases not matched to a gene; V was cut back by 4 bases and J by 5 bases. The CDR3 length is 16 residues.

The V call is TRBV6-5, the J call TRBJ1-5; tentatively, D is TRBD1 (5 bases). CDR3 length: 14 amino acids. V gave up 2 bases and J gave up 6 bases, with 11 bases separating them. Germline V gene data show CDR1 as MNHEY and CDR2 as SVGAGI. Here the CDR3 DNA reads TGTGCCAGCAGTTACGTGGGGGAGGGTCAGCCCCAGCATTTT. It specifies CASSYVGEGQPQHF.

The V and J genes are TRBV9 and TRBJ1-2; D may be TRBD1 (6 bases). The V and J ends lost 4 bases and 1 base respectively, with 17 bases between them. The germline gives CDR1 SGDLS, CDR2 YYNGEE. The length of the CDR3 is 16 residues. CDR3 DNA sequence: TGTGCCAGCAGCCGTTCGGACAGTATAGATAACTATGGCTACACCTTC. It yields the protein CASSRSDSIDNYGYTF.

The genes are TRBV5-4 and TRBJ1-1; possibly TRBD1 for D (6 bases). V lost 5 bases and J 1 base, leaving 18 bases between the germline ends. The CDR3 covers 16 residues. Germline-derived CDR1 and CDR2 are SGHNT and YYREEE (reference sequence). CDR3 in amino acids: CASSPTGRGANTEAFF. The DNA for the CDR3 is TGTGCCAGCAGTCCTACTGGTAGGGGGGCGAACACTGAAGCTTTCTTT.

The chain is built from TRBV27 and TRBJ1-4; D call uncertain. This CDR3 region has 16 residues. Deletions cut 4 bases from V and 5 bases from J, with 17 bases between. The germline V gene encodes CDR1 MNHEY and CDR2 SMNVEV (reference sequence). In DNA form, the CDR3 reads TGTGCCAGCAGTTCGGCCTTCGCGCAGCTCAATGAAAAACTGTTTTTT. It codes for CASSSAFAQLNEKLFF.

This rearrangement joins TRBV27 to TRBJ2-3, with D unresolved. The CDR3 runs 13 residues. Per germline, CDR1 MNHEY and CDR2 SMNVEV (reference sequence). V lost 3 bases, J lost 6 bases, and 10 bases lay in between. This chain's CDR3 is CASSFRGRDTQYF. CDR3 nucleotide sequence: TGTGCCAGCAGTTTTCGTGGGCGGGATACGCAGTATTTT.

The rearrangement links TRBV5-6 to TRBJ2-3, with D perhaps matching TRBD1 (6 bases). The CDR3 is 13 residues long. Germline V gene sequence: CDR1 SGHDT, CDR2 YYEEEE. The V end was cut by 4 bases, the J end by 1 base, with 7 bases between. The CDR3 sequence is CASSRTGTDTQYF. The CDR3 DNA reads TGTGCCAGCAGCCGGACAGGCACAGATACGCAGTATTTT.

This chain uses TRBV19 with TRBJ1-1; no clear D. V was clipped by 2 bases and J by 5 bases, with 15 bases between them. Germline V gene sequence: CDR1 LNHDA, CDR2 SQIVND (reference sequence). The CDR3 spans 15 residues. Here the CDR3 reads CASSINRMMWTEAFF. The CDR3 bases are TGTGCCAGTAGTATAAACCGGATGATGTGGACTGAAGCTTTCTTT.

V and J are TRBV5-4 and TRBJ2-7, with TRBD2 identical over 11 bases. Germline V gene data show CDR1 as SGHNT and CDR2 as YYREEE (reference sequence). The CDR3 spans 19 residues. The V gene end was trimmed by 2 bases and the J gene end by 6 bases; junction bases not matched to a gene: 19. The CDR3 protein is CASSFFGFPTSGMSSEQYF. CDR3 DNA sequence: TGTGCCAGCAGCTTTTTTGGCTTTCCGACTAGCGGGATGTCTTCCGAGCAGTACTTC.

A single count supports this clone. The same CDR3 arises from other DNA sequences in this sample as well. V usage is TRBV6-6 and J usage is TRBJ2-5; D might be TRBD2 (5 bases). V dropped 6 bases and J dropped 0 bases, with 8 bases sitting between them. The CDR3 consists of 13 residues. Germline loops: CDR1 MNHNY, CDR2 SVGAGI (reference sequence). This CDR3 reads CASSRGHQETQYF. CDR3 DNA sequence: TGTGCCAGCAGCCGCGGGCACCAAGAGACCCAGTACTTC.